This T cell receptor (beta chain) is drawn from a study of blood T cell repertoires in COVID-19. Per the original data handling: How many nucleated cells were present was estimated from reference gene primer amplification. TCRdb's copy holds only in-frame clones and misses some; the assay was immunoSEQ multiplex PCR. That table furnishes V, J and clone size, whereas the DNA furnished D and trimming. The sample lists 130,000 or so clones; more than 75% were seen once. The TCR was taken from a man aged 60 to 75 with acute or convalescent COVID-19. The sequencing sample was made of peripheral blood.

Here the CDR3 DNA reads TGCGCCAGCAGCTTCAGGACTAGCTCCTACAATGAGCAGTTCTTC. It specifies CASSFRTSSYNEQFF. This sequence joins TRBV5-1 and TRBJ2-1; 7 nucleotides match TRBD2. The CDR3 is 15 residues long. Germline CDR1 SGHRS, CDR2 YFSETQ. Unmatched junction bases numbered 2, after V lost 2 bases and J lost 0 bases.